This T cell receptor beta chain came from a study of tumor and adjacent non-tumor tissue in lung cancer. The overall study: Aged about 31 to 80 years, patients included roughly eleven men and about 5 women with stage I to III disease. On average, productive TCRbeta reads reached about 4 million per sample.

The library came from three nested PCR rounds adapted from ARM-PCR protocols. TCRdb passed the multiplex PCR reads through MiXCR, listing each CDR3 protein once. The sample contains 70,000 or so distinct CDR3 sequences, almost 60% of which appear only once. RNA was extracted from bulk tissue without any cell sorting. On this clonotype: Antigen unknown.

Germline lookup yields CDR1 SGHAT and CDR2 FQNNGV. This CDR3 region has 18 residues. Trimming shortened V by 2 bases and J by 5 bases, and 24 bases separated the two germline ends. The study's findings and limits: In normal lung, the top 100 clones were significantly more dominant than in tumor. Tumor tissue had significantly higher TCR diversity than normal lung.

This clonotype originated in a man over 45 with non-small cell lung cancer. The sequencing input was lung tumor tissue. The V call is TRBV11-2, the J call TRBJ2-5; D is possibly TRBD2 (6 bases). The CDR3 DNA sequence: TGTGCCAGCAGCTTACGATTCCCTAGCGCGGGTCAGGAGGAGACCCAGTACTTC. Its translation is CASSLRFPSAGQEETQYF.